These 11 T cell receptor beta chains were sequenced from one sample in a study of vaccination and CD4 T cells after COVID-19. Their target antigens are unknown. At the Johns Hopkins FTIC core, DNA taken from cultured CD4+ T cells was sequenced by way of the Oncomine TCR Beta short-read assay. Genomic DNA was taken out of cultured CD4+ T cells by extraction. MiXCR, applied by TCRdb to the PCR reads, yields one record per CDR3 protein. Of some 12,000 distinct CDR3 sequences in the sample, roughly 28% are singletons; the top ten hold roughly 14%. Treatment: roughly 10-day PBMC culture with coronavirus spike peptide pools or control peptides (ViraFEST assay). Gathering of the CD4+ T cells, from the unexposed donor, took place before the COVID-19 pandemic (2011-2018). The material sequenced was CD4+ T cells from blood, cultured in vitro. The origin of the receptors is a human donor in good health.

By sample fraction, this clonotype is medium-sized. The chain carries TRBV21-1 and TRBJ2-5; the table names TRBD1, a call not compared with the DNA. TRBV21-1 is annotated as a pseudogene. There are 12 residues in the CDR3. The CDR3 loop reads CASNCPGETQYF. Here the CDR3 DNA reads TGTGCCAGCAACTGCCCTGGGGAGACCCAGTACTTC.

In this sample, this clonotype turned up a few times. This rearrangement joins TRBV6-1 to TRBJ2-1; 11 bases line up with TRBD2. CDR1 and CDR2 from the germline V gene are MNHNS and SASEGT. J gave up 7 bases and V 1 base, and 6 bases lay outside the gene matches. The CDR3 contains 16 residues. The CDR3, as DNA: TGTGCCAGCAGTGAAGGATGGGGGACTAGCGGAAATGAGCAGTTCTTC. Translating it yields CASSEGWGTSGNEQFF.

The CDR3 DNA reads as TGTGCCAGCAGGCCGGGACAGGGGGTGAATGAGCAGTTCTTC. The encoded protein is CASRPGQGVNEQFF. This rearrangement joins TRBV6-1 to TRBJ2-1; 11 nucleotides line up with TRBD1. The germline V gene has CDR1 MNHNS and CDR2 SASEGT. V was clipped by 6 bases and J by 7 bases; unmatched bases: 5. This CDR3 spans 14 amino acids.

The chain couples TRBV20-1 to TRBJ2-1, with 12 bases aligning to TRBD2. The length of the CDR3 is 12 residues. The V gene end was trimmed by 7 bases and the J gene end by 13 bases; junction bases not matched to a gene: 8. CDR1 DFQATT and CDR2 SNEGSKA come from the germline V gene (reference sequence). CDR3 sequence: CSVRTSGIRQFF. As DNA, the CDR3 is TGCAGTGTCAGGACTAGCGGGATTCGTCAGTTCTTC.

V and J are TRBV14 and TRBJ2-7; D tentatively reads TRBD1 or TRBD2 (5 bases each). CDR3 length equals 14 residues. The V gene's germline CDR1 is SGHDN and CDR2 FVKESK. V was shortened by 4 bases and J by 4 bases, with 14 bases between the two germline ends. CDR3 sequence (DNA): TGTGCCAGCAGCCGAGGGGCGATACGATACGAGCAGTACTTC. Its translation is CASSRGAIRYEQYF.

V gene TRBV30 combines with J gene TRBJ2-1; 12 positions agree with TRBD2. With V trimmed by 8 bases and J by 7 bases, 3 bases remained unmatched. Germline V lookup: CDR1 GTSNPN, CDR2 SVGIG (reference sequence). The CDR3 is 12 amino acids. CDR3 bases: TGTGCCGGGACTAGCGGGTCGAATGAGCAGTTCTTC. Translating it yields CAGTSGSNEQFF.

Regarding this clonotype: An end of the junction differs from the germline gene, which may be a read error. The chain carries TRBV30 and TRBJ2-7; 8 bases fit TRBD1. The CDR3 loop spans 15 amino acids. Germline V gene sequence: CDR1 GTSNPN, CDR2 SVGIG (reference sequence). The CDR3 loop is CAWSVQGALPYELYF. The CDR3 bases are TGTGCCTGGAGTGTCCAGGGGGCACTCCCTTACGAGCTGTACTTC.

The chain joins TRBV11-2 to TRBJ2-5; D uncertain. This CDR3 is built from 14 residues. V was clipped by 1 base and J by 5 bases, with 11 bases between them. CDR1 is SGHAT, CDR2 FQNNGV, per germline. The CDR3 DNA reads TGTGCCAGCAGCTTAGCGCATCTCCGGGAGACCCAGTACTTC. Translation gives CASSLAHLRETQYF.

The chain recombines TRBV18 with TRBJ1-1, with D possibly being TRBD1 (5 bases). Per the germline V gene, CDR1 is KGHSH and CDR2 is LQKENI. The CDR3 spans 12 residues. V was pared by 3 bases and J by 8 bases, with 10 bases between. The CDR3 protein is CASSPGTEEAFF. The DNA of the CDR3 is TGTGCCAGCTCACCGGGGACGGAAGAAGCTTTCTTT.

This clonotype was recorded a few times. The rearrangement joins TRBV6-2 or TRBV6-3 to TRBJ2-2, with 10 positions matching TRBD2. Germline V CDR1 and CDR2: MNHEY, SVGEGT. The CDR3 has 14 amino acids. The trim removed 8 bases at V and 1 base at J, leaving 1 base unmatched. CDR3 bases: TGTGCCAGCGAGCGGGAGGGGAACACCGGGGAGCTGTTTTTT. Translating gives CASEREGNTGELFF.

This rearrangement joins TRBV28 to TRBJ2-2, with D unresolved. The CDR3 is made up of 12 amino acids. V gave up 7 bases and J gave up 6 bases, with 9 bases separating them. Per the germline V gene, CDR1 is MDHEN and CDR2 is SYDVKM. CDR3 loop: CASTRGPGELFF. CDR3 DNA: TGTGCCAGCACCCGAGGACCCGGGGAGCTGTTTTTT.